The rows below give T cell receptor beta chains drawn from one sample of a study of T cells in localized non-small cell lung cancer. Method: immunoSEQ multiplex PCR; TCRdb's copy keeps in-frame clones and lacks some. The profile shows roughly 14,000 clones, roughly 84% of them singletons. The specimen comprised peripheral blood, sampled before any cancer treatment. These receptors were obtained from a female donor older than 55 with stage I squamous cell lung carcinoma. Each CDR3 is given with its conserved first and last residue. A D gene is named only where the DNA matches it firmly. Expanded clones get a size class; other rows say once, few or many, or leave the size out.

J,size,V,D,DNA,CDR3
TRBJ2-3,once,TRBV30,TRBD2,TGTGCCTGGAGGGCTAGCGGGGGGGGCAGGGATACGCAGTATTTT,CAWRASGGGRDTQYF
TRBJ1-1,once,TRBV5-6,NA,TGTGCCAGCAGCCTCGGGACATATAACACTGAAGCTTTCTTT,CASSLGTYNTEAFF
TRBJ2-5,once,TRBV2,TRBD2,TGTGCCAGCAGTCGGACTAGCGGAGAGACCCAGTACTTC,CASSRTSGETQYF
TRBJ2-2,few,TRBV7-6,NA,TGTGCCAGCAGCCTCGGAACTGTGGGGAACACCGGGGAGCTGTTTTTT,CASSLGTVGNTGELFF
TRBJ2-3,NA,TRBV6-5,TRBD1,TGTGCCAGCAGTCCTGGACAGGGCCGGACAGATACGCAGTATTTT,CASSPGQGRTDTQYF
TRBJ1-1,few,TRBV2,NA,TGTGCCAGCAGTGAACGTAGGGGGACTGAAGCTTTCTTT,CASSERRGTEAFF
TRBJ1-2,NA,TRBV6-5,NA,TGTGCCAGCAGCCCAGCAGGGTCCTATGGCTACACCTTC,CASSPAGSYGYTF
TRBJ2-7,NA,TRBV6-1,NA,TGTGCCAGCAGTGAGGGAGGCAGCTCCTACGAGCAGTACTTC,CASSEGGSSYEQYF
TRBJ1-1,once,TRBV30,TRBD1,TGTGCCTCACTCCCAGGTAGGGGGCTACTTTTTGGGAGGACTGAAGCTTTCTTT,CASLPGRGLLFGRTEAFF
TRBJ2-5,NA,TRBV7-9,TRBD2,TGTGCCAGCAGCTTACAGGGCGCAGCGGGGAGGGAGACCCAGTACTTC,CASSLQGAAGRETQYF
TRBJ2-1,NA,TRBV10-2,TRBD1,TGCGCCAGTAGGACAGGGAGCTCCTACAATGAGCAGTTCTTC,CASRTGSSYNEQFF
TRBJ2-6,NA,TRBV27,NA,TGTGCCAGCAGTTTACTGGGAAAGTACTCTGGGGCCAACGTCCTGACTTTC,CASSLLGKYSGANVLTF
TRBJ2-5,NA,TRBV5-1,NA,TGCGCCAGCAGTCCGTCAGGAGAAGAGACCCAGTACTTC,CASSPSGEETQYF
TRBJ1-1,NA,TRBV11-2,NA,TGTGCCAGCAGCCTTGGAGGTTCGAACACTGAAGCTTTCTTT,CASSLGGSNTEAFF
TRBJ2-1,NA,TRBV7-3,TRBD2,TGTGCCAGCAGCTTAAGGCCCGGGGGGGCCGGTGAGCAGTTCTTC,CASSLRPGGAGEQFF
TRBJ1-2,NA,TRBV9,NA,TGTGCCAGCAGCGGGATCTATGGCTACACCTTC,CASSGIYGYTF
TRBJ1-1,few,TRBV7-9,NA,TGTGCCAGCAGCTTATGGGGGGTTGAGGGATGTGCTTTCTTT,CASSLWGVEGCAFF
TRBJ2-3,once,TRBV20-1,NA,TGCAGTGCAACAGAAAGAGATACGCAGTATTTT,CSATERDTQYF
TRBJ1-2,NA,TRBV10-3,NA,TGTGCCACGACGGGGACGGAAATTCTAAACGCCTATGGCTACACCTTC,CATTGTEILNAYGYTF
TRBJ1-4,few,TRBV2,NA,TGTGCCAGCAGGGGGGGCCCGGGTGAAAAACTGTTTTTT,CASRGGPGEKLFF
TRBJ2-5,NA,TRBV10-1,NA,TGCGCCAGCAGTGAGTCTTCCCGGGGGAAAGAGACCCAGTACTTC,CASSESSRGKETQYF
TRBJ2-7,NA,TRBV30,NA,TGTGCCTGGAAGGGGCGACCCTCCGGCCACGAGCAGTACTTC,CAWKGRPSGHEQYF
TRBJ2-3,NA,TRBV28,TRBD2,TGTGCCAGCAGCGGGACTAGCGGGGGGGCCTTGGGAGATACGCAGTATTTT,CASSGTSGGALGDTQYF
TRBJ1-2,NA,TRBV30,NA,TGTGCCTGGAGTTCCCTAGGGGGGACCAACTATGGCTACACCTTC,CAWSSLGGTNYGYTF
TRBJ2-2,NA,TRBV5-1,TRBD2,TGCGCCAGCAGCCTGGGACTAACCTACACCGGGGAGCTGTTTTTT,CASSLGLTYTGELFF
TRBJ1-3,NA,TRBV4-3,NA,TGCGCCAGCAGCCAAGGAAGAGTCTCTGGAAACACCATATATTTT,CASSQGRVSGNTIYF
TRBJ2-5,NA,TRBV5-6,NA,TGTGCCAGCAGCTCCGAATCGGGGGTGAGGGAGACCCAGTACTTC,CASSSESGVRETQYF
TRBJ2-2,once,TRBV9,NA,TGTGCCAGCAGCGAGAACACCGGGGAGCTGTTTTTT,CASSENTGELFF
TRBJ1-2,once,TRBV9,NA,TGTGCCAGCAGCGGACGGACGAACTATGGCTACACCTTC,CASSGRTNYGYTF
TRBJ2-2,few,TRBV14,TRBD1,TGTGCCAGCAGCCAGACCGGGACAGCTTATGCCGGGGAGCTGTTTTTT,CASSQTGTAYAGELFF